This T cell receptor (beta chain) was observed in a study of preoperative IRX-2 immunotherapy in early breast cancer. Generated by immunoSEQ multiplex PCR, the TCRdb table keeps only in-frame clones and is missing some. The data show 10,000 to 15,000 clones, with approximately 90% seen just once and approximately 30% held by the top ten. Treatment in this sample: preoperative locoregional IRX-2 cytokine immunotherapy. This phase Ib study tested locoregional IRX-2 cytokine immunotherapy given before surgery. Per the germline V gene, CDR1 is KGHSH and CDR2 is LQKENI. Trimming stripped 3 bases from V and 7 bases from J, with 10 bases between. The CDR3 contains 13 residues.

Specimen collection occurred from a patient treated with IRX-2 immunotherapy. V usage is TRBV18 and J usage is TRBJ1-5, with no clear D. The TCR was taken from a human donor with breast cancer. The chain's CDR3 is CASSPRWEQPQHF. CDR3 DNA: TGTGCCAGCTCACCGAGATGGGAGCAGCCCCAGCATTTT.